Sequencing of this TCR beta chain was carried out in a study of shared clonotypes between healthy human individuals. Here immunoSEQ multiplex PCR was the method, and the copy in TCRdb shows in-frame clones only, minus some. Of 1.4 million or so clones listed, around 98.5% are singletons. This CDR3 has 12 amino acids. V gave up 4 bases and J gave up 10 bases, with 15 bases separating them. Germline loops: CDR1 SGHRS, CDR2 YFSETQ. The source is a man under 40 in good health. The chain employs TRBV5-1 and TRBJ2-7; D is perhaps TRBD2 (6 bases). Sequencing was done on a sample of naive CD4+ T cells sorted from blood. As for subset: CD45RA+ positively selected. CDR3 region: CASSHNQGLQYF. The CDR3 DNA sequence: TGCGCCAGCAGCCACAACCAGGGACTTCAGTACTTC. The full variable domain, rest sourced from reference TRBV5-1 and TRBJ2-7, is KAGVTQTPRYLIKTRGQQVTLSCSPISGHRSVSWYQQTPGQGLQFLFEYFSETQRNKGNFPGRFSGRQFSNSRSEMNVSTLELGDSALYLCASSHNQGLQYFGPGTRLTVT.